Sequencing of this T cell receptor (beta chain) was carried out in a study of brain metastases from non-small cell lung cancer. Profiled with immunoSEQ multiplex PCR; TCRdb holds only in-frame clones, not every one. Found here are 2,200 or so clones, over 75% of them singletons; the top ten hold 8% to 9%. CDR1 is SGDLS and CDR2 is YYNGEE in the germline V gene. V lost 4 bases to trimming and J lost 6 bases, with 22 bases between them. The CDR3 totals 17 residues. The clonotype comes from a donor at least 40 years old with non-small cell lung cancer. Sequencing was performed on tumor-adjacent normal tissue. V is TRBV9 and J is TRBJ2-2; D is possibly TRBD1 (6 bases). The CDR3 DNA follows: TGTGCCAGCAGCAAACGACGGCCAGGGGTTGAGGCCGGGGAGCTGTTTTTT. Translating gives CASSKRRPGVEAGELFF.